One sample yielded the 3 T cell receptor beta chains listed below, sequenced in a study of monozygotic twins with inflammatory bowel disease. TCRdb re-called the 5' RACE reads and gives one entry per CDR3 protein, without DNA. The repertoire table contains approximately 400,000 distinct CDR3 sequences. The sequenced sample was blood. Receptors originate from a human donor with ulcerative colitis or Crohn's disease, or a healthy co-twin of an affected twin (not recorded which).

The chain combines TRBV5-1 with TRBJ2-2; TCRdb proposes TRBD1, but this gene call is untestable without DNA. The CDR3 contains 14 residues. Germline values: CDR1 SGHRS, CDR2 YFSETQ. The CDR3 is CASSSFGASGELFF. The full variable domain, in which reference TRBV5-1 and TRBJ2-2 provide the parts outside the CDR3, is KAGVTQTPRYLIKTRGQQVTLSCSPISGHRSVSWYQQTPGQGLQFLFEYFSETQRNKGNFPGRFSGRQFSNSRSEMNVSTLELGDSALYLCASSSFGASGELFFGEGSRLTVL.

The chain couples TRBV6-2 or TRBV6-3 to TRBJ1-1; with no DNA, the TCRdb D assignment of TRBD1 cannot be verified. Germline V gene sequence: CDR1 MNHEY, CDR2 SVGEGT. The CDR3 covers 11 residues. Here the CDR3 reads CASSRDVRAFF.

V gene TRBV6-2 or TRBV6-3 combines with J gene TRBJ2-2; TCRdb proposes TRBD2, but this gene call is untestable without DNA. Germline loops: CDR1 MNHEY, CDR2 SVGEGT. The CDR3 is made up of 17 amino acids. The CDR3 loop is CASSYLLAEVNTGELFF.